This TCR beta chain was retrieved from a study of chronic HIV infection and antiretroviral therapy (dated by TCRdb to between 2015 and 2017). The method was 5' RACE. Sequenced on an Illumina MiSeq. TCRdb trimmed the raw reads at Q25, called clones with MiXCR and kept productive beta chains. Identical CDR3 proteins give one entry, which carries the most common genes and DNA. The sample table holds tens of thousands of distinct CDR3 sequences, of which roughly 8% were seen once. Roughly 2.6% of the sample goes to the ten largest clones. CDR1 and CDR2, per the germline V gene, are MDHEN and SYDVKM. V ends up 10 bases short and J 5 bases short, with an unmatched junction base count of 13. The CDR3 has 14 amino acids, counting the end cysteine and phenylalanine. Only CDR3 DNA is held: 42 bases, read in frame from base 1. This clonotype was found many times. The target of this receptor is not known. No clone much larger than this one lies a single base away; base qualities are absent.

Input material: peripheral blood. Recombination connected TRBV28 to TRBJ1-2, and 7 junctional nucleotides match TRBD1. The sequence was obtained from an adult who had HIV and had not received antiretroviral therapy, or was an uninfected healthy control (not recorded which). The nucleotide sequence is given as TGTGCCACCTTACAGGGGCGGGGGGATTATGGCTACACCTTC. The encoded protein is CATLQGRGDYGYTF.